A single T cell receptor beta chain is shown here with its context. Its antigen remains unknown. This entry comes from a study of T cells after yellow fever vaccination. Study-level points and caveats: In post-booster samples, most primary-vaccination clones reappeared (just under 98% CD4, roughly 88% CD8). Overlap between CD4 and CD8 compartments was detected for a small share of clonotypes.

As TCR cDNA was made by 5'RACE template switching, a universal primer site and UMIs were added. MiXCR, run by TCRdb on the 5' RACE reads, gives a single entry per CDR3 protein. The sample contains about 75,000 distinct CDR3 sequences, 7.3% of which appear only once. The CDR3 totals 14 residues. V lost 5 bases and J lost 6; bases outside the gene matches: 9. Germline-derived CDR1 and CDR2 are SGHTA and FQGNSA. The material was CD8+ T cells sorted from PBMCs, obtained 10 days after the first yellow fever vaccination. This clonotype was obtained from a young man who received the YFV17D yellow fever vaccine. The V call is TRBV7-2, the J call TRBJ1-2; 7 bases agree with TRBD1. CDR3 coding DNA: TGTGCCAGCAGCCCAACGGGACAGCTCCATGGCTACACCTTC. Its protein product is CASSPTGQLHGYTF.